The entry below describes one T cell receptor beta chain. The entry originates in a study of blood T cell repertoires in COVID-19. Background on the study: COVID-19 samples from acute and convalescent phases originated in the United States, Italy and Spain. PBMCs, B-cell-depleted T cells, or T cells were the source of the cDNA or gDNA that made up the material.

The ends were cut back, 1 base at V and 5 bases at J, with 15 bases in the middle. Germline assignment: CDR1 SGHAT and CDR2 FQNNGV. This CDR3 comprises 15 residues. Authors' data handling: It was from reference gene primer amplification that nucleated cell counts were estimated. TCRdb's table, derived via immunoSEQ multiplex PCR, lists solely in-frame clones and lacks some. The V and J calls and clone size come from that table; D and trimming were worked out from the DNA. The sample lists 30,000 to 35,000 clones, 83% occurring once. The V and J genes are TRBV11-2 and TRBJ2-7, with D possibly matching TRBD2 (6 bases). Sequenced: peripheral blood. The source of this sequence is a man aged 45-65 years with acute or convalescent COVID-19. The CDR3 DNA is TGTGCCAGCAGCTTAGGGGTGGGAGGCGGGAACGAGCAGTACTTC. This codes for CASSLGVGGGNEQYF.